A single sample is the source of the 23 T cell receptor beta chains below, sequenced in a study of cytomegalovirus exposure and HLA in healthy donors. PCR primers comprised 60 Vbeta and 13 Jbeta primers. This table comes from immunoSEQ multiplex PCR, and its TCRdb copy is limited to in-frame clones, with some not included. The sample has some 110,000 clones, 82% seen once. Sequences were obtained from PBMCs. The receptors derive from a man over 45 in good health and CMV-seronegative.

V and J are TRBV6-1 and TRBJ2-5; TRBD2 agrees at 7 bases. Germline CDR1 MNHNS, CDR2 SASEGT. V lost 6 bases, J lost 5 bases, and 12 bases stayed unmatched. The CDR3 has 15 amino acids. The DNA for the CDR3 is TGTGCCAGCAGCCCCGGACACGCGGGGGAGGAGACCCAGTACTTC. Its protein product is CASSPGHAGEETQYF.

The rearrangement links TRBV6-1 to TRBJ2-5; maybe TRBD2 (6 bases). The CDR3 covers 13 residues. Between the trimmed V and J ends, which lost 8 bases and 2 bases, there was a span of 12 bases. Germline CDR1 and CDR2: MNHNS and SASEGT. CDR3 region: CASRGSEQETQYF. In DNA, the CDR3 is TGTGCCAGCCGGGGGAGCGAGCAAGAGACCCAGTACTTC.

The chain joins TRBV5-1 to TRBJ2-7; 10 positions agree with TRBD1. Germline V gene sequence: CDR1 SGHRS, CDR2 YFSETQ. J gave up 5 bases and V 2 bases, and 19 bases lay outside the gene matches. The CDR3 has 19 residues. CDR3 protein: CASSFSPTRQGAQTHEQYV. The CDR3 DNA reads as TGCGCCAGCAGCTTTTCCCCCACCCGACAGGGGGCGCAGACCCACGAGCAGTACGTC.

The CDR3 bases are TGTGCCAGCAGTGAATCTCTCCACCTAGGGACCCAGTACTTC. The encoded protein is CASSESLHLGTQYF. V usage is TRBV6-1 and J usage is TRBJ2-5; D is unclear. Trimming shortened V by 2 bases and J by 7 bases, and 14 bases separated the two germline ends. The length of the CDR3 is 14 residues. The germline V gene has CDR1 MNHNS and CDR2 SASEGT.

The chain couples TRBV27 to TRBJ1-2, with TRBD1 as a possible D gene (6 bases). CDR1 and CDR2 (germline): MNHEY, SMNVEV (reference sequence). V was trimmed by 4 bases and J by 0 bases, leaving 12 bases between them. This CDR3 is 15 amino acids long. CDR3 region: CASSWDYRANYGYTF. CDR3 bases: TGTGCCAGCAGTTGGGATTACAGGGCTAACTATGGCTACACCTTC.

This clone was counted only a few times. The rearrangement joins TRBV10-3 to TRBJ1-1; no firm D call. V lost 2 bases and J lost 3, with 10 bases in between. The V gene's germline CDR1 is ENHRY and CDR2 SYGVKD. The CDR3 spans 14 residues. The CDR3 DNA reads TGTGCCATCAGTGAGACTGGCGGCTACACTGAAGCTTTCTTT. Translation: CAISETGGYTEAFF.

This chain uses TRBV7-2 with TRBJ2-5; 8 bases are shared with TRBD2. Losses at the gene ends were 6 bases for V and 5 bases for J; bases not matched to a gene: 11. Germline CDR1 is SGHTA and CDR2 is FQGNSA. There are 15 residues in the CDR3. Here the CDR3 DNA reads TGTGCCAGCAGAAGAGACGGGGGGGCCGGTGAGACCCAGTACTTC. Translating it yields CASRRDGGAGETQYF. The whole variable domain, remainder taken from reference TRBV7-2 and TRBJ2-5, is GAGVSQSPSNKVTEKGKDVELRCDPISGHTALYWYRQSLGQGLEFLIYFQGNSAPDKSGLPSDRFSAERTGGSVSTLTIQRTQQEDSAVYLCASRRDGGAGETQYFGPGTRLLVL.

The chain has TRBV25-1 and TRBJ1-2; TRBD1 agrees at 9 bases. CDR1 is MGHDK and CDR2 is SYGVNS in the germline V gene. V gave up 5 bases and J gave up 7 bases; unmatched junction bases: 11. The CDR3 loop spans 15 amino acids. The CDR3 DNA is TGTGCCAGCAGTCCCCGGACAGGGGCAATCGGTGGCTACACCTTC. Protein product: CASSPRTGAIGGYTF.

The V call is TRBV11-1, the J call TRBJ1-1, with 10 bases that match TRBD1. V dropped 3 bases and J dropped 4; count of bases not matched to a gene: 5. CDR1 and CDR2 (germline): SGHAT, FQDESV (reference sequence). CDR3 size: 15 residues. In DNA, the CDR3 is TGTGCCAGCAGCTTGGGGACAGGGGAGGGCACTGAAGCTTTCTTT. The encoded protein is CASSLGTGEGTEAFF.

This clone was seen a handful of times. For the CDR3, the DNA is TGTGCCTGGAGCCCGCTCAAGGGAGGGGAGCAGTACTTC. As protein: CAWSPLKGGEQYF. The V call is TRBV30, the J call TRBJ2-7, with 7 bases that match TRBD2. The CDR3 contains 13 residues. V lost 3 bases, J lost 7 bases, and 9 bases stayed unmatched. Germline lookup yields CDR1 GTSNPN and CDR2 SVGIG (reference sequence). Combining the CDR3 with reference TRBV30 and TRBJ2-7 gives the whole variable domain SQTIHQWPATLVQPVGSPLSLECTVEGTSNPNLYWYRQAAGRGLQLLFYSVGIGQISSEVPQNLSASRPQDRQFILSSKKLLLSDSGFYLCAWSPLKGGEQYFGPGTRLTVT.

This rearrangement joins TRBV11-1 to TRBJ2-5; a possible D gene is TRBD2 (7 bases). Germline V CDR1 and CDR2: SGHAT, FQDESV (reference sequence). There are 14 residues in the CDR3. V dropped 4 bases and J dropped 4 bases, with 13 bases sitting between them. The CDR3 DNA reads as TGTGCCAGCAGCTCTGGGGGGGGCGTAGAGACCCAGTACTTC. Translated, it gives CASSSGGGVETQYF. The whole variable domain, filled in from reference TRBV11-1 and TRBJ2-5, reads EAEVAQSPRYKITEKSQAVAFWCDPISGHATLYWYRQILGQGPELLVQFQDESVVDDSQLPKDRFSAERLKGVDSTLKIQPAELGDSAMYLCASSSGGGVETQYFGPGTRLLVL.

This clone occurred once. The rearrangement joins TRBV19 to TRBJ2-2; 13 bases line up with TRBD2. Germline V gene lookup returns CDR1 LNHDA and CDR2 SQIVND (reference sequence). The length of the CDR3 is 17 residues. J gave up 3 bases and V 5 bases, and 6 bases lay outside the gene matches. CDR3 sequence (DNA): TGTGCCAGTAGTCGACTAGCGGGGGGAATAGACACCGGGGAGCTGTTTTTT. Residues: CASSRLAGGIDTGELFF.

This chain uses TRBV6-1 with TRBJ2-5; no reliable D call. V was shortened by 3 bases and J by 2 bases, with 13 bases between the two germline ends. This CDR3 is 15 amino acids long. Germline V CDR1 and CDR2: MNHNS, SASEGT. CDR3 nucleotides: TGTGCCAGCAGTGAGGGCGCCGCCTGGCAAGAGACCCAGTACTTC. Protein: CASSEGAAWQETQYF.

This chain connects TRBV13 to TRBJ2-2; tentative D call: TRBD2 (6 bases). Between the trimmed V and J ends, which lost 5 bases and 2 bases, there was a span of 12 bases. Germline V gene lookup returns CDR1 PRHDT and CDR2 FYEKMQ (reference sequence). This CDR3 spans 15 amino acids. This CDR3 reads CASSRGLDNTGELFF. The CDR3 nucleotides read TGTGCCAGCAGCCGGGGACTGGATAACACCGGGGAGCTGTTTTTT.

The chain carries TRBV5-6 and TRBJ1-1; TRBD1 matches at 8 bases. The CDR3 length is 15 residues. CDR1 is SGHDT and CDR2 is YYEEEE in the germline V gene. V trimming: 2 bases; J trimming: 1 base; junction bases outside the gene matches: 4. This CDR3 reads CASSFADRENTEAFF. The CDR3 DNA reads as TGTGCCAGCAGCTTTGCGGACAGGGAGAACACTGAAGCTTTCTTT.

The V gene is TRBV7-9, the J gene TRBJ2-4; the D is unclear. This CDR3 is built from 13 residues. Trimming cost V 1 base and J 8 bases, with 9 bases left between them. Germline CDR1 SEHNR, CDR2 FQNEAQ (reference sequence). This CDR3 reads CASSLGREDIQYF. DNA of the CDR3: TGTGCCAGCAGCTTAGGGAGAGAGGACATTCAGTACTTC.

J is TRBJ1-1 and V is TRBV18; 8 positions agree with TRBD1. In germline, CDR1 is KGHSH, CDR2 LQKENI. Trimming cost V 2 bases and J 11 bases; bases outside gene matches: 16. The CDR3 is made up of 16 amino acids. The CDR3 DNA sequence: TGTGCCAGCTCACCAATTTCTGGGCAGGGGGCAAATGGGGCTTTCTTT. Its protein is CASSPISGQGANGAFF.

This clone appeared a few times. V gene TRBV6-1 combines with J gene TRBJ1-1; TRBD1 aligns across 9 bases. Germline lookup yields CDR1 MNHNS and CDR2 SASEGT. CDR3 length: 14 residues. Losses at the gene ends were 5 bases for V and 5 bases for J; bases not matched to a gene: 6. The CDR3: CASSLGTGRTEAFF. Written as DNA, the CDR3 is TGTGCCAGCAGTCTAGGGACAGGGCGAACTGAAGCTTTCTTT.

The CDR3 is CASSPGTSGWETQYF. The CDR3 DNA reads TGTGCCAGTAGCCCTGGGACTAGCGGGTGGGAGACCCAGTACTTC. This rearrangement joins TRBV19 to TRBJ2-5; 12 bases agree with TRBD2. CDR1 and CDR2 (germline): LNHDA, SQIVND (reference sequence). J was trimmed by 5 bases and V by 6 bases; bases with no gene match: 7. The CDR3 consists of 15 residues.

This chain links TRBV19 with TRBJ1-5, with D uncertain. Trimming pared 0 bases from V and 2 bases from J, leaving 20 bases between. Germline CDR1 reads LNHDA; CDR2 reads SQIVND (reference sequence). The CDR3 runs 19 residues. The CDR3 DNA reads TGTGCCAGTAGTATAGAGAGCTTATTCGGGGTCCTCGGCAATCAGCCCCAGCATTTT. This encodes CASSIESLFGVLGNQPQHF.

This chain uses TRBV4-3 with TRBJ2-3; TRBD2 aligns across 8 bases. Germline CDR1 LGHNA, CDR2 YSLEER. Trimming took 0 bases from V and 6 from J; bases not matched to a gene: 2. The CDR3 has 14 residues. CDR3 sequence reads: CASSQDPGGDTQYF. The CDR3, as DNA: TGCGCCAGCAGCCAAGATCCGGGGGGGGATACGCAGTATTTT.

The J gene is TRBJ1-1, the V gene TRBV11-2; TRBD1 agrees at 9 bases. Germline CDR1 and CDR2: SGHAT and FQNNGV. The CDR3 is 12 amino acids. Trimming took 4 bases from V and 11 from J; bases not matched to a gene: 5. The CDR3 is CASSSTTGGAFF. CDR3 DNA: TGTGCCAGCAGCTCGACGACAGGGGGGGCTTTCTTT.

The chain links TRBV6-5 to TRBJ2-5; tentative D call: TRBD2 (5 bases). Germline CDR1 is MNHEY and CDR2 is SVGAGI. V gave up 10 bases and J gave up 1 base, with 10 bases separating them. The CDR3 is 12 residues long. The CDR3 nucleotides read TGTGCCACCGGACGGGGCCAAGAGACCCAGTACTTC. This codes for CATGRGQETQYF.